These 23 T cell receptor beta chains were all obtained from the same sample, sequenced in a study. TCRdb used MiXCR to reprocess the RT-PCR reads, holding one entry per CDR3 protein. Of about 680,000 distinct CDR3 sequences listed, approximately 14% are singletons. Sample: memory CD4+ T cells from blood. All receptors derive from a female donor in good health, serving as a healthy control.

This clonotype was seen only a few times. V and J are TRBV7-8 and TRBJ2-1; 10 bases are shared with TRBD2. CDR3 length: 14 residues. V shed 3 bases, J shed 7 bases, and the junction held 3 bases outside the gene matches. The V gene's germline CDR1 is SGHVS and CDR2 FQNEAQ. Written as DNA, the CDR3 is TGTGCCAGCAGCTTTAGCGGGAGGAATAATGAGCAGTTCTTC. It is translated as CASSFSGRNNEQFF.

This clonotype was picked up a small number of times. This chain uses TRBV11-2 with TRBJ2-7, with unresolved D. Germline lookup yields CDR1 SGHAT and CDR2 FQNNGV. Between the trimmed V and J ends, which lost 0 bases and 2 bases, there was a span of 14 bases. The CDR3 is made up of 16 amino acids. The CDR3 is CASSLDRLAAAYEQYF. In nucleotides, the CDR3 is TGTGCCAGCAGCTTAGATCGACTGGCGGCCGCCTACGAGCAGTACTTC.

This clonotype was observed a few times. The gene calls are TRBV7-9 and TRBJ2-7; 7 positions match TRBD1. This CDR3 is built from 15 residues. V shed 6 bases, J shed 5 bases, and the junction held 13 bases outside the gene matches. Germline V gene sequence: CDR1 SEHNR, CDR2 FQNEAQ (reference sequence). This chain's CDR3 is CASRRTGDAGDEQYF. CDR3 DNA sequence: TGTGCCAGCAGACGCACAGGGGACGCAGGGGACGAGCAGTACTTC. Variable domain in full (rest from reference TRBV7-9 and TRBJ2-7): DTGVSQNPRHKITKRGQNVTFRCDPISEHNRLYWYRQTLGQGPEFLTYFQNEAQLEKSRLLSDRFSAERPKGSFSTLEIQRTEQGDSAMYLCASRRTGDAGDEQYFGPGTRLTVT.

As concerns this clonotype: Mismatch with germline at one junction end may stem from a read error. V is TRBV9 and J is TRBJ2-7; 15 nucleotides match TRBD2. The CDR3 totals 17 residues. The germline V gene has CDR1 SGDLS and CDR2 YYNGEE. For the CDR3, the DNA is TGTGCCAGCAGCGAAGGGACTAGCGGGAGGCATCTCTACGAGCAGAACTTC. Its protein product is CASSEGTSGRHLYEQNF.

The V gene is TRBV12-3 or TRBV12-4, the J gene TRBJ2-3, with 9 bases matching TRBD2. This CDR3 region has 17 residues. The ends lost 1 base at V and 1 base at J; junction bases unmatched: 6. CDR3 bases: TGTGCCAGCAGTTTAGTCCGCGGGGGGGTGGGCACAGATACGCAGTATTTT. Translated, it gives CASSLVRGGVGTDTQYF.

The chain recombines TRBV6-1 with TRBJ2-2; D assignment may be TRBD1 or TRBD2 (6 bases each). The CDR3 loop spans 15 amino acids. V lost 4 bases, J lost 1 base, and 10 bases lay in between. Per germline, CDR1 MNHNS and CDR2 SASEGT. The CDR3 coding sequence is TGTGCCAGCAGTGGGGGGGCGTGGAACACCGGGGAGCTGTTTTTT. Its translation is CASSGGAWNTGELFF.

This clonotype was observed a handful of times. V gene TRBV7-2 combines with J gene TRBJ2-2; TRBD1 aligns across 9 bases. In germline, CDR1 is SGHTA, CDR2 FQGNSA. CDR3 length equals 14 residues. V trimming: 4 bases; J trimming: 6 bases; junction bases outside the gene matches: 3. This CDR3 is CASSWTGDAGELFF. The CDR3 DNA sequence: TGTGCCAGCAGCTGGACAGGGGATGCCGGGGAGCTGTTTTTT.

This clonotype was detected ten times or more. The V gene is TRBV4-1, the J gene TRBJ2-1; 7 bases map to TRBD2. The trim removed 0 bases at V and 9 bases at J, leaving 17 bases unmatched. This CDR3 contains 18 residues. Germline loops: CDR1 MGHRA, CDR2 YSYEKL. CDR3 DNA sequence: TGCGCCAGCAGCCAAGAGAGTGTGGGCGGGAGAGCTATGGGTGAGCAGTTCTTC. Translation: CASSQESVGGRAMGEQFF.

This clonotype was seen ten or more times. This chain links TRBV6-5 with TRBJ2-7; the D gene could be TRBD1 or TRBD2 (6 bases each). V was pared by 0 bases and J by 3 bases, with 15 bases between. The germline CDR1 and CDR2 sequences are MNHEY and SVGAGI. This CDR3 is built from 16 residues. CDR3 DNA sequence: TGTGCCAGCAGTTACTCGGGGACGGGGGCAGTCTACGAGCAGTACTTC. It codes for CASSYSGTGAVYEQYF.

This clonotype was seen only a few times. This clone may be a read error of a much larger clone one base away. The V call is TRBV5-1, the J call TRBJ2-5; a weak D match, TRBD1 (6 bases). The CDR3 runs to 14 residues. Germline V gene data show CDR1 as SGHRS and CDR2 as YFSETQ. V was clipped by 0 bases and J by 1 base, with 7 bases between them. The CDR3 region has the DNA TGCGCCAGCAGCTTGGGGGACACCCAAGAGACCCAGTACTTC. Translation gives CASSLGDTQETQYF.

The DNA for the CDR3 is TGTGCCAGCAGCCCAACGGGGACAGGGGGCACCGGGGAGCTGTTTTTT. This codes for CASSPTGTGGTGELFF. The genes are TRBV7-9 and TRBJ2-2, with 11 positions matching TRBD1. V lost 5 bases to trimming and J lost 4 bases; unmatched junction nucleotides: 6. Germline CDR1 and CDR2: SEHNR and FQNEAQ (reference sequence). The CDR3 runs to 16 residues.

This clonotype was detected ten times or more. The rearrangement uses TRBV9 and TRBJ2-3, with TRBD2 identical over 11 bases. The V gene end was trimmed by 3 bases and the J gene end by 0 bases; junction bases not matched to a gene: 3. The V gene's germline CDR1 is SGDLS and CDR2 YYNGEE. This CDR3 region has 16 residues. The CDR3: CASSAGTSGSTDTQYF. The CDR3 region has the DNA TGTGCCAGCAGCGCCGGGACTAGCGGTAGCACAGATACGCAGTATTTT.

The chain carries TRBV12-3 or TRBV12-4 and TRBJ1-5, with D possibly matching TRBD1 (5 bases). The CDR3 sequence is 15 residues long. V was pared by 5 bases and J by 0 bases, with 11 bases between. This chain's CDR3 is CASSIMGVSNQPQHF. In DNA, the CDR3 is TGTGCCAGCAGTATAATGGGGGTTAGCAATCAGCCCCAGCATTTT.

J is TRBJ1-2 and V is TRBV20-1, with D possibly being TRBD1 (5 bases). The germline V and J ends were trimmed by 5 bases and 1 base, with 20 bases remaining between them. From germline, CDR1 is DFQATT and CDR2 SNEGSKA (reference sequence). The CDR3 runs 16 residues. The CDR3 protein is CSAFPAKLGGNYGYTF. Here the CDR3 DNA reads TGCAGTGCTTTTCCAGCGAAGTTGGGGGGTAACTATGGCTACACCTTC.

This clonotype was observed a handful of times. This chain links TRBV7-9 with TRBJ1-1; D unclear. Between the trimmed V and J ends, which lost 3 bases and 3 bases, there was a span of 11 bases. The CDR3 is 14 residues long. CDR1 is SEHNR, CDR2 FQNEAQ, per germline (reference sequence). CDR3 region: CASSFQTGDTEAFF. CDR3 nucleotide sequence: TGTGCCAGCAGCTTTCAGACGGGCGACACTGAAGCTTTCTTT.

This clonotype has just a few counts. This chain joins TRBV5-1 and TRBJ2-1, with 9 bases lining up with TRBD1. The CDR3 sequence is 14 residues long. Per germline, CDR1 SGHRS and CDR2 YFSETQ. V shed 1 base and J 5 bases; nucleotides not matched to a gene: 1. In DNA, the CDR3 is TGCGCCAGCAGCTTGTGGGACAGGGACAATGAGCAGTTCTTC. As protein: CASSLWDRDNEQFF.

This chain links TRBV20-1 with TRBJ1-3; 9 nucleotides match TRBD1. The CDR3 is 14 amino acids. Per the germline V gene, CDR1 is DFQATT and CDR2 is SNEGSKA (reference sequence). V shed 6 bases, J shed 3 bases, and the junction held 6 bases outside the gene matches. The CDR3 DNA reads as TGCAGTGCACCTACAGGGGGCGGTGGAAACACCATATATTTT. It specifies CSAPTGGGGNTIYF.

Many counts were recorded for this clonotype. The CDR3 is CASSPRQGRDTEAFF. In DNA, the CDR3 is TGTGCCAGCAGCCCTCGACAGGGCCGGGACACTGAAGCTTTCTTT. The gene calls are TRBV5-5 and TRBJ1-1, with 7 bases that match TRBD1. Germline V CDR1 and CDR2: SGHKS, YYEKEE (reference sequence). The CDR3 has 15 amino acids. The ends lost 4 bases at V and 3 bases at J; junction bases unmatched: 9.

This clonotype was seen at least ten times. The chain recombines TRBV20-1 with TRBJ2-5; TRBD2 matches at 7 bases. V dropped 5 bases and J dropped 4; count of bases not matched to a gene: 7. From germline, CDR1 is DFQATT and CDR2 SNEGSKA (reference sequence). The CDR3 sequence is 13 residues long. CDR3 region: CSAGGRVRETQYF. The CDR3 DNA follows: TGCAGTGCTGGCGGGAGAGTTAGAGAGACCCAGTACTTC.

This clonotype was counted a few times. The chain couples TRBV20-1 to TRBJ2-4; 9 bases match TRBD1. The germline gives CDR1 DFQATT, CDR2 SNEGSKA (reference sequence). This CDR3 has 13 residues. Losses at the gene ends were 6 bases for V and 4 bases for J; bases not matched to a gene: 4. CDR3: CSASGQGKNIQYF. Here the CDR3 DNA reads TGCAGTGCCTCAGGACAGGGGAAAAACATTCAGTACTTC.

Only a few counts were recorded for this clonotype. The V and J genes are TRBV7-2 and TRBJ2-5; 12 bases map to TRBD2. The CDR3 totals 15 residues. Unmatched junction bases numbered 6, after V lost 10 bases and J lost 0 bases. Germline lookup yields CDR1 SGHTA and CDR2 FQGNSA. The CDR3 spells CATSSGREYQETQYF. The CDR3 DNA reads TGTGCCACATCTAGCGGGAGGGAGTACCAAGAGACCCAGTACTTC.

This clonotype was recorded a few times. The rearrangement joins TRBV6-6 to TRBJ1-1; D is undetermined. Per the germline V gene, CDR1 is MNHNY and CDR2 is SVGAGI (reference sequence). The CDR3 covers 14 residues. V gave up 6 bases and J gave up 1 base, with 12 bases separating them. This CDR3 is CASRVAGRNTEAFF. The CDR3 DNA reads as TGTGCCAGCAGGGTAGCGGGCAGGAACACTGAAGCTTTCTTT.

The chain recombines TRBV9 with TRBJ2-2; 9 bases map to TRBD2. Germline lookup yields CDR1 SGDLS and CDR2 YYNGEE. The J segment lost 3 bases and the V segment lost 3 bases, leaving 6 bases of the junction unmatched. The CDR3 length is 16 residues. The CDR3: CASSATTSGYTGELFF. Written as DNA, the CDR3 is TGTGCCAGCAGCGCCACGACTAGCGGATACACCGGGGAGCTGTTTTTT. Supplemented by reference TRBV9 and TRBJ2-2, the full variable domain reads DSGVTQTPKHLITATGQRVTLRCSPRSGDLSVYWYQQSLDQGLQFLIQYYNGEERAKGNILERFSAQQFPDLHSELNLSSLELGDSALYFCASSATTSGYTGELFFGEGSRLTVL.